This is a list of T cell receptor beta chains from one sample in a study of cytomegalovirus exposure and HLA in healthy donors. Clones were read by immunoSEQ multiplex PCR, and TCRdb kept only the in-frame ones, dropping some. Found here are 200,000 or so clones, 75% to 80% of them singletons; the top ten hold around 1.8%. Material: PBMCs. These receptors all come from a man younger than 35 in good health and CMV-seronegative. The CDR3 runs from the conserved cysteine through the conserved F or W. A D gene is named only where the DNA matches it firmly. A clone size is listed for some rows: how often the clone was seen (once, few, many), or a class if it is expanded.

clone_size | j_call | d_call | v_call | cdr3_length | cdr3_nt | cdr3_aa
NA | TRBJ1-6 | TRBD1 | TRBV5-1 | 19 | TGCGCCAGCAGCTTCCTTCCGGGACAGGGGGCGTCTGACAATTCACCCCTCCACTTT | CASSFLPGQGASDNSPLHF
few | TRBJ1-6 | TRBD1 | TRBV6-5 | 14 | TGTGCCAGCAGTTTTCCAGGGGGTAATTCACCCCTCCACTTT | CASSFPGGNSPLHF
NA | TRBJ2-7 | TRBD2 | TRBV30 | 14 | TGTGCCTGGAGTAGGGGGCTAGCGGGAGGCGAGCAGTACTTC | CAWSRGLAGGEQYF
NA | TRBJ2-1 | TRBD1 | TRBV15 | 17 | TGTGCCACCAGCAGTTTGATCCCGGGACAGGGATTCAATGAGCAGTTCTTC | CATSSLIPGQGFNEQFF
NA | TRBJ2-3 | TRBD2 | TRBV27 | 16 | TGTGCCAGCAGTCCCGGACTAGCGGGGGGCACAGATACGCAGTATTTT | CASSPGLAGGTDTQYF
NA | TRBJ2-1 | NA | TRBV28 | 16 | TGTGCCAGCAGTTCCGTTCGGGAAGGATCCTACAATGAGCAGTTCTTC | CASSSVREGSYNEQFF
NA | TRBJ1-2 | NA | TRBV30 | 14 | TGTGCCTGGGAGTCTCGTCCTACTAACTATGGCTACACCTTC | CAWESRPTNYGYTF
NA | TRBJ1-4 | TRBD1 | TRBV10-2 | 14 | TGCGCCAGCAGTCGGGACAGTGGGGACGAAAAACTGTTTTTT | CASSRDSGDEKLFF
NA | TRBJ2-7 | TRBD1 | TRBV11-3 | 15 | TGTGCCAGCAGCTTCTCCGGGACAGGAGGCTACGAGCAGTACTTC | CASSFSGTGGYEQYF
NA | TRBJ2-1 | TRBD2 | TRBV27 | 15 | TGTGCCAGCAGTTCGGGACTAGCGGGGCACAATGAGCAGTTCTTC | CASSSGLAGHNEQFF
NA | TRBJ2-5 | NA | TRBV27 | 14 | TGTGCCAGCAGTGCAGGGGACCCGCGAGAGACCCAGTACTTC | CASSAGDPRETQYF
NA | TRBJ1-4 | TRBD1 | TRBV27 | 14 | TGTGCCAGCAACACAAGGGGGCTCGGTGAAAAACTGTTTTTT | CASNTRGLGEKLFF
NA | TRBJ2-7 | NA | TRBV12-1 | 14 | TGTGCCAGCAGCTTTTCGCACAACTCCTACGAGCAGTACTTC | CASSFSHNSYEQYF
NA | TRBJ1-4 | TRBD1 | TRBV5-4 | 14 | TGTGCCAGCAGCTCAGGGGACAGGGATGAAAAACTGTTTTTT | CASSSGDRDEKLFF
NA | TRBJ1-2 | TRBD1 | TRBV7-2 | 14 | TGTGCCAGCAGCTTCGACAGGGGGAAGTATGGCTACACCTTC | CASSFDRGKYGYTF
NA | TRBJ2-5 | TRBD1 | TRBV18 | 18 | TGTGCCAGCTCACCGCGATCATCGACAGGGTTTGTCGGAGAGACCCAGTACTTC | CASSPRSSTGFVGETQYF
NA | TRBJ1-1 | NA | TRBV27 | 16 | TGTGCCAGCAGCTCTCTTATCTCAGACTTGGGCACTGAAGCTTTCTTT | CASSSLISDLGTEAFF
NA | TRBJ2-7 | NA | TRBV5-1 | 14 | TGCGCCAGCAGCTTGGGGACTACGCCCTACGAGCAGTACTTC | CASSLGTTPYEQYF
few | TRBJ1-4 | NA | TRBV5-6 | 11 | TGTGCCAGCAGCTTCGGGGGAAGGATGTTTTTT | CASSFGGRMFF
NA | TRBJ2-7 | TRBD1 | TRBV28 | 12 | TGTGCCAGCGACAGGGACGGGCACGAGCAGTACTTC | CASDRDGHEQYF
once | TRBJ1-1 | NA | TRBV19 | 14 | TGTGCCAGTAGTATGGGTACGGGGAACACTGAAGCTTTCTTT | CASSMGTGNTEAFF
NA | TRBJ1-4 | TRBD1 | TRBV5-6 | 14 | TGTGCCAGCAGCTACGACAGGGGAAGTGAAAAACTGTTTTTT | CASSYDRGSEKLFF